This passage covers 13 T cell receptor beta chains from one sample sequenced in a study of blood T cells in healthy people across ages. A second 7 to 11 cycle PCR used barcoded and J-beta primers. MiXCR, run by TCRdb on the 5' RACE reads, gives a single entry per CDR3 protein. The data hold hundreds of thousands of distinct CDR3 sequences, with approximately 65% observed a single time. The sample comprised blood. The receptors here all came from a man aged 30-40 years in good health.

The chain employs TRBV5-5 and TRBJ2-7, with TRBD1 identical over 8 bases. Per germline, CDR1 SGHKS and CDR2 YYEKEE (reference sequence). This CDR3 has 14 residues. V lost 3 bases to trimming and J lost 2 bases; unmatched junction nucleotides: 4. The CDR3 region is CASSWDRSAYEQYF. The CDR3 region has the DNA TGTGCCAGCAGCTGGGACAGGTCGGCCTACGAGCAGTACTTC.

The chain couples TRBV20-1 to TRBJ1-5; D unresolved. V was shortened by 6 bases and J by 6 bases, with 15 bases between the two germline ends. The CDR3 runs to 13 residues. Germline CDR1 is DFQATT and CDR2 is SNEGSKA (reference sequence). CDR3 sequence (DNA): TGCAGTGCCCCGATGGCCGTTGGTCAGCCCCAGCATTTT. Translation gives CSAPMAVGQPQHF.

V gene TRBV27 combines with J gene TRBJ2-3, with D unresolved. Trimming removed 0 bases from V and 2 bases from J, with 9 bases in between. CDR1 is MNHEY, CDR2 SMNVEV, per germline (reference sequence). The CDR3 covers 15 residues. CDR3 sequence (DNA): TGTGCCAGCAGTTTATCGGTAGCCTTCACAGATACGCAGTATTTT. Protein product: CASSLSVAFTDTQYF.

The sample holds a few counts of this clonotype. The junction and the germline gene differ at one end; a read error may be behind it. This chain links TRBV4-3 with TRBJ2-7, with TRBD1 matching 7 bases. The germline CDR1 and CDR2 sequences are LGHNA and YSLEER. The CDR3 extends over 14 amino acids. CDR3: CASSQRDSSYEQYF. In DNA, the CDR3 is TGTGCCAGCAGCCAAAGGGACAGCTCCTACGAGCAGTACTTC.

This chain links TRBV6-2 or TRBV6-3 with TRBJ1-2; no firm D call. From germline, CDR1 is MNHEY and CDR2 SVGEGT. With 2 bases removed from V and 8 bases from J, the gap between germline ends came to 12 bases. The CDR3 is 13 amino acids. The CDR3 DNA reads TGTGCCAGCAGTTACCTTCGCCTGGAGGGCTACACCTTC. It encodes CASSYLRLEGYTF.

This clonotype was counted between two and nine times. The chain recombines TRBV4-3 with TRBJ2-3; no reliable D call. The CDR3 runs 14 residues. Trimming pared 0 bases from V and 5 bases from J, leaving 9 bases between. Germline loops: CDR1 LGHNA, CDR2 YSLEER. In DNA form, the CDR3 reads TGCGCCAGCAGCCAAGAGGCTCGGCGAGATACGCAGTATTTT. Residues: CASSQEARRDTQYF.

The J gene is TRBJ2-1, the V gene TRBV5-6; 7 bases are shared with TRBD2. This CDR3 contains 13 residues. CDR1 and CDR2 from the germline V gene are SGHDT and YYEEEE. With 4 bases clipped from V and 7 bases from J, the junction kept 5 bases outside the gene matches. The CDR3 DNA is TGTGCCAGCAGCCGGGGGGTTGTAAATGAGCAGTTCTTC. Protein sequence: CASSRGVVNEQFF.

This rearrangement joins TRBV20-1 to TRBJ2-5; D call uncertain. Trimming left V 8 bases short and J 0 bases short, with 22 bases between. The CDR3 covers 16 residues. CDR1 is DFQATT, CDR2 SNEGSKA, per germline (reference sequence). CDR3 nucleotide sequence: TGCAGTACCCGACGAATTTCGGAGACCCACCAAGAGACCCAGTACTTC. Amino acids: CSTRRISETHQETQYF.

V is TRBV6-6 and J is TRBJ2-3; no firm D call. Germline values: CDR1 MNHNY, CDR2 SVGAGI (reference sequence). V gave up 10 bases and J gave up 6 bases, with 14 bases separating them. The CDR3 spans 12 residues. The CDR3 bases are TGTGCCATCTCAGTTAGGCCGGATACGCAGTATTTT. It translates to CAISVRPDTQYF.

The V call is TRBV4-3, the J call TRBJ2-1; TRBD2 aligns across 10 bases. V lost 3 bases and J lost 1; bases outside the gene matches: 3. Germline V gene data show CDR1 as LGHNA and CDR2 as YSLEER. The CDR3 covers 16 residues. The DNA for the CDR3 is TGCGCCAGCAGCCATGGAGCGGGGGGGTCCTACAATGAGCAGTTCTTC. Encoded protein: CASSHGAGGSYNEQFF.

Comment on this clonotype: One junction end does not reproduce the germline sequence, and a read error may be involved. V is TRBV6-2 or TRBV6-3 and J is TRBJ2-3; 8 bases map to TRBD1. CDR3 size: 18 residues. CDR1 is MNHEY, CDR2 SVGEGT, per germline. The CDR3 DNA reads TGTGCCAGCAGTAAACGACAGGGGACTTTCGGGGGCACAGACACGCAGTATTTT. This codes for CASSKRQGTFGGTDTQYF.

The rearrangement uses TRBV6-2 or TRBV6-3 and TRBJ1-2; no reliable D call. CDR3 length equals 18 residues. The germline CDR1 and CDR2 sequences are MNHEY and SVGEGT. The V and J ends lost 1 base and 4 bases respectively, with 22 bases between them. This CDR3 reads CASSYLRELLSPSYGYTF. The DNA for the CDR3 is TGTGCCAGCAGTTACTTGCGCGAACTCCTGAGCCCTTCCTATGGCTACACCTTC.

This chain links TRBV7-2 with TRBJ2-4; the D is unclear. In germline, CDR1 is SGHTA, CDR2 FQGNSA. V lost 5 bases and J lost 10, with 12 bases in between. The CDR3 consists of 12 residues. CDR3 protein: CASSPESRIQYF. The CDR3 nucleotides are TGTGCCAGCAGCCCTGAGTCGCGGATTCAGTACTTC.